What follows are 19 T cell receptor beta chains derived from one specimen sequenced in a study of blood T cell repertoires in COVID-19. Sequencing was performed with immunoSEQ multiplex PCR; in TCRdb, only in-frame clones are kept and a portion is missing. Of about 300,000 clones in the sample, 70% to 90% are singletons; the top ten hold over 1%. Sequencing was done on a sample of peripheral blood. The origin of the receptors is a man between 70 and 80 years old with acute or convalescent COVID-19.

This clone has only one observation. Since a much larger clone is just one base distant, this may be a read error. The chain has TRBV12-3 or TRBV12-4 and TRBJ1-1, with D possibly TRBD1 on 5 matching bases. The CDR3 is made up of 13 amino acids. Deletions cut 6 bases from V and 1 base from J, with 9 bases between. In DNA form, the CDR3 reads TGTGCCAGCAGGTCACAGGAGAACACTGAAGCTTTCTTT. Translated: CASRSQENTEAFF.

The rearrangement uses TRBV9 and TRBJ2-3; D is perhaps TRBD2 (7 bases). CDR1 and CDR2 (germline): SGDLS, YYNGEE. The CDR3 has 16 residues. With 0 bases removed from V and 3 bases from J, the gap between germline ends came to 14 bases. The CDR3: CASSVGGGGWTDTQYF. The CDR3 region has the DNA TGTGCCAGCAGCGTAGGCGGGGGCGGGTGGACAGATACGCAGTATTTT.

The gene calls are TRBV5-6 and TRBJ2-1; D is ambiguous. CDR3 length: 12 amino acids. With 0 bases removed from V and 8 bases from J, the gap between germline ends came to 6 bases. CDR1 and CDR2 from the germline V gene are SGHDT and YYEEEE. The CDR3 spells CASSLDRDEQFF. As DNA, the CDR3 is TGTGCCAGCAGCTTGGACAGAGATGAGCAGTTCTTC.

This chain links TRBV30 with TRBJ2-7, with D possibly being TRBD1 (5 bases). V dropped 8 bases and J dropped 5 bases, with 19 bases sitting between them. Per germline, CDR1 GTSNPN and CDR2 SVGIG (reference sequence). This CDR3 region has 13 residues. The CDR3 region has the DNA TGTGCCGCAAGAAGGGGTCTTCTCCACGAGCAGTACTTC. Protein product: CAARRGLLHEQYF.

V gene TRBV5-1 combines with J gene TRBJ1-2; perhaps TRBD1 as D (6 bases). The CDR3 has 14 residues. From germline, CDR1 is SGHRS and CDR2 YFSETQ. V was trimmed by 7 bases and J by 5 bases, leaving 18 bases between them. The DNA for the CDR3 is TGCGCCAGCTCGATCTCCGGGACACATTATGGCTACACCTTC. This encodes CASSISGTHYGYTF.

The gene calls are TRBV3-1 (or the pseudogene TRBV3-2) and TRBJ2-7, with D unresolved. This CDR3 contains 13 residues. V was pared by 1 base and J by 4 bases, with 8 bases between. Germline CDR1 LGHDT, CDR2 YNNKEL (reference sequence). In DNA, the CDR3 is TGTGCCAGCAGCCAAGTTCCAGAATACGAGCAGTACTTC. Protein: CASSQVPEYEQYF.

This sequence joins TRBV29-1 and TRBJ2-3; the match to TRBD2 covers 12 bases. The CDR3 has 16 amino acids. V dropped 4 bases and J dropped 4; count of bases not matched to a gene: 9. Germline assignment: CDR1 SQVTM and CDR2 ANQGSEA. CDR3 in DNA: TGCAGCGTTGGTGGGAGACTAGCGGGAGAAGCAGATACGCAGTATTTT. Translated: CSVGGRLAGEADTQYF.

This clone appeared a single time. The chain links TRBV4-1 to TRBJ2-1; D might be TRBD2 (5 bases). The ends were cut back, 3 bases at V and 1 base at J, with 10 bases in the middle. The CDR3 runs to 15 residues. Germline V lookup: CDR1 MGHRA, CDR2 YSYEKL. CDR3 in amino acids: CASSHGSESYNEQFF. The CDR3 bases are TGCGCCAGCAGCCATGGGAGTGAGTCCTACAATGAGCAGTTCTTC.

CDR3 in DNA: TGCAGCGCAGAACTCGACAGGGATTACACTGAAGCTTTCTTT. Translated, it gives CSAELDRDYTEAFF. The chain is built from TRBV29-1 and TRBJ1-1, with TRBD1 matching over 7 bases. J lost 3 bases, V lost 7 bases, and 11 bases had no gene match. CDR1 and CDR2 from the germline V gene are SQVTM and ANQGSEA. This CDR3 has 14 residues.

The CDR3 DNA sequence: TGCGCCAGCAGCTTGGGACAGGGGGCTTTTGATGGCTACACCTTC. Encoded protein: CASSLGQGAFDGYTF. The chain has TRBV5-1 and TRBJ1-2; 10 bases line up with TRBD1. This CDR3 has 15 residues. CDR1 is SGHRS, CDR2 YFSETQ, per germline. V was pared by 0 bases and J by 6 bases, with 5 bases of the junction left unmatched.

The rearrangement links TRBV30 to TRBJ1-5; 10 bases are a match to TRBD1. The germline V gene encodes CDR1 GTSNPN and CDR2 SVGIG (reference sequence). This CDR3 is 18 amino acids long. V lost 0 bases and J lost 0; bases outside the gene matches: 8. CDR3 in DNA: TGTGCCTGGAGTGTCCCGGGACAGGGGATGGGTAGCAATCAGCCCCAGCATTTT. This codes for CAWSVPGQGMGSNQPQHF.

This chain uses TRBV5-1 with TRBJ1-4; D call uncertain. Germline loops: CDR1 SGHRS, CDR2 YFSETQ. The CDR3 has 16 residues. V lost 4 bases to trimming and J lost 0 bases, with 13 bases between them. The CDR3 DNA sequence: TGCGCCAGCAGCACGGCTGACAAAGCAACTAATGAAAAACTGTTTTTT. Protein product: CASSTADKATNEKLFF.

This clone was recorded only once. The rearrangement joins TRBV11-2 to TRBJ2-7; 9 nucleotides agree with TRBD1. Looked up from germline, CDR1 is SGHAT and CDR2 is FQNNGV. CDR3 length equals 17 residues. Trimming took 5 bases from V and 0 from J; bases not matched to a gene: 11. The CDR3 protein is CASSGSRTGVVSYEQYF. In nucleotides, the CDR3 is TGTGCCAGCAGCGGAAGCAGGACAGGGGTGGTCTCCTACGAGCAGTACTTC.

V is TRBV2 and J is TRBJ2-1; D is perhaps TRBD2 (7 bases). The CDR3 runs 14 residues. Germline assignment: CDR1 SNHLY and CDR2 FYNNEI. V was shortened by 8 bases and J by 2 bases, with 13 bases between the two germline ends. The CDR3, as DNA: TGTGCCAGCCGGGACGGGGGGCCCTACAATGAGCAGTTCTTC. It yields the protein CASRDGGPYNEQFF.

V and J are TRBV2 and TRBJ1-4; D is unclear. The germline gives CDR1 SNHLY, CDR2 FYNNEI. V was trimmed by 2 bases and J by 5 bases, leaving 12 bases between them. This CDR3 is built from 15 residues. The DNA of the CDR3 is TGTGCCAGCAGTGAACCAGGCATCCTAAATGAAAAACTGTTTTTT. Translated, it gives CASSEPGILNEKLFF.

This sequence joins TRBV24-1 and TRBJ2-3, with 8 bases fitting TRBD1. V gave up 3 bases and J gave up 4 bases; unmatched junction bases: 5. Germline V gives CDR1 KGHDR, CDR2 SFDVKD. This CDR3 spans 15 amino acids. The CDR3 spells CATSDIGQGPDTQYF. The CDR3 DNA sequence: TGTGCCACCAGTGATATCGGACAGGGACCAGATACGCAGTATTTT.

The rearrangement joins TRBV10-2 to TRBJ2-5; TRBD2 matches 9 bases. CDR1 WSHSY and CDR2 SAAADI come from the germline V gene. V shed 6 bases, J shed 5 bases, and the junction held 7 bases outside the gene matches. This CDR3 has 14 amino acids. CDR3 bases: TGCGCCAGCAGGACTAGCGGTGGGGGGGAGACCCAGTACTTC. Translation: CASRTSGGGETQYF.

The chain links TRBV10-3 to TRBJ1-2; 7 bases line up with TRBD1. Trimming took 4 bases from V and 8 from J; bases not matched to a gene: 10. The CDR3 spans 14 residues. Germline V gene data show CDR1 as ENHRY and CDR2 as SYGVKD. CDR3 sequence reads: CAISGSTGSGGYTF. CDR3 coding DNA: TGTGCCATCAGTGGGTCGACAGGGTCCGGCGGCTACACCTTC.

The chain is built from TRBV28 and TRBJ1-2; 7 nucleotides match TRBD1. The ends lost 1 base at V and 2 bases at J; junction bases unmatched: 4. Germline lookup yields CDR1 MDHEN and CDR2 SYDVKM. The CDR3 length is 15 residues. The CDR3 DNA follows: TGTGCCAGCAGTTTATACCAGGGGGACAACTATGGCTACACCTTC. This encodes CASSLYQGDNYGYTF.